The 8 T cell receptor beta chains presented below share a single source sample, sequenced in a study of T-cell memory formation after mild COVID-19. TCRdb recomputed calls from the 5' RACE reads with MiXCR, one row per CDR3 protein. Of about 150,000 distinct CDR3 sequences listed, 25% are singletons. The source material was PBMCs or a T cell subset sorted from them (not recorded which). All receptors come from an adult woman who had mild COVID-19 (a few samples of this study predate the infection). Cell type and time point are not known.

This clonotype was counted between two and nine times. The V gene is TRBV7-9, the J gene TRBJ2-3, with 8 nucleotides matching TRBD2. The germline V gene has CDR1 SEHNR and CDR2 FQNEAQ (reference sequence). The trim removed 3 bases at V and 1 base at J, leaving 3 bases unmatched. CDR3 size: 15 residues. In nucleotides, the CDR3 is TGTGCCAGCAGCTTCATGACTAGCGGCACAGATACGCAGTATTTT. It encodes CASSFMTSGTDTQYF. Together with reference TRBV7-9 and TRBJ2-3, the CDR3 gives the full variable domain: DTGVSQNPRHKITKRGQNVTFRCDPISEHNRLYWYRQTLGQGPEFLTYFQNEAQLEKSRLLSDRFSAERPKGSFSTLEIQRTEQGDSAMYLCASSFMTSGTDTQYFGPGTRLTVL.

Many counts were recorded for this clonotype. The chain couples TRBV5-1 to TRBJ2-3; D might be TRBD1 or TRBD2, each matching 5 bases. CDR1 SGHRS and CDR2 YFSETQ come from the germline V gene. There are 18 residues in the CDR3. V lost 3 bases and J lost 4, with 24 bases in between. The CDR3 sequence is CASSSTGLAAHSPDTQYF. For the CDR3, the DNA is TGCGCCAGCAGCTCCACGGGGCTGGCAGCCCACAGCCCAGATACGCAGTATTTT. The variable domain in full, completed from reference TRBV5-1 and TRBJ2-3, reads KAGVTQTPRYLIKTRGQQVTLSCSPISGHRSVSWYQQTPGQGLQFLFEYFSETQRNKGNFPGRFSGRQFSNSRSEMNVSTLELGDSALYLCASSSTGLAAHSPDTQYFGPGTRLTVL.

The table lists this clonotype with a few counts. The V gene is TRBV6-1, the J gene TRBJ2-1; D is unresolved. From germline, CDR1 is MNHNS and CDR2 SASEGT. The CDR3 covers 13 residues. Trimming removed 2 bases from V and 11 bases from J, with 13 bases in between. DNA for the CDR3: TGTGCCAGCAGTGAATTCTTAGAAGCGAAGCAGTTCTTC. It is translated as CASSEFLEAKQFF.

For the CDR3, the DNA is TGTGCCAGCAGTTTTTCCTCGCCGACAGGGGGGTACGAGCAGTACTTC. Translation gives CASSFSSPTGGYEQYF. The V call is TRBV12-3 or TRBV12-4, the J call TRBJ2-7; 9 bases are a match to TRBD1. This CDR3 has 16 amino acids. The V and J ends lost 3 bases and 4 bases, in that order; junction bases with no gene match: 10.

The chain joins TRBV7-9 to TRBJ2-3, with 10 bases identical to TRBD2. This CDR3 comprises 18 residues. Per germline, CDR1 SEHNR and CDR2 FQNEAQ (reference sequence). Losses at the gene ends were 5 bases for V and 6 bases for J; bases not matched to a gene: 17. CDR3 loop: CASSPREKRGGLLDTQYF. In DNA, the CDR3 is TGTGCCAGCAGCCCGCGGGAGAAGCGGGGGGGCCTCCTGGATACGCAGTATTTT.

In its sample, this clonotype was seen a few times. The chain links TRBV28 to TRBJ2-1; 14 bases are a match to TRBD2. This CDR3 contains 18 residues. With V trimmed by 7 bases and J by 3 bases, 11 bases remained unmatched. CDR1 and CDR2 from the germline V gene are MDHEN and SYDVKM. This CDR3 reads CASMIRGLAGELYNEQFF. Here the CDR3 DNA reads TGTGCCAGCATGATTAGGGGACTAGCGGGAGAACTCTACAATGAGCAGTTCTTC.

CDR3 sequence: CASSPGPGSKTQYF. In nucleotides, the CDR3 is TGTGCCAGCAGCCCGGGACCGGGTTCTAAGACCCAGTACTTC. The chain combines TRBV11-2 with TRBJ2-5; D may correspond to TRBD1 or TRBD2 (5 bases each). V lost 5 bases, J lost 6 bases, and 16 bases lay in between. Per the germline V gene, CDR1 is SGHAT and CDR2 is FQNNGV. CDR3 length: 14 amino acids. Together with reference TRBV11-2 and TRBJ2-5, the CDR3 gives the full variable domain: EAGVAQSPRYKIIEKRQSVAFWCNPISGHATLYWYQQILGQGPKLLIQFQNNGVVDDSQLPKDRFSAERLKGVDSTLKIQPAKLEDSAVYLCASSPGPGSKTQYFGPGTRLLVL.

The chain uses TRBV4-1 and TRBJ2-4; D possibly corresponds to TRBD1 (6 bases). V lost 0 bases and J lost 15, with 18 bases in between. The CDR3 has 14 residues. The germline gives CDR1 MGHRA, CDR2 YSYEKL. The CDR3 protein is CASSQDQFGQKTYF. CDR3 nucleotide sequence: TGCGCCAGCAGCCAAGATCAGTTTGGACAGAAAACGTACTTC.